This T cell receptor (beta chain) is drawn from a study of OX40 agonist ivuxolimab in advanced cancers. Germline CDR1 and CDR2: SGDLS and YYNGEE. The length of the CDR3 is 14 residues. The V gene lost 0 bases and the J gene lost 4 bases, with 9 bases spanning the gap. Clones were read by immunoSEQ multiplex PCR, and TCRdb kept only the in-frame ones, dropping some. In the table there are around 67,000 clones, about 85% of which are singletons. This TCR was sampled from an adult with an advanced solid tumor such as melanoma, head and neck, liver or kidney cancer. The gene calls are TRBV9 and TRBJ2-3; D perhaps matches TRBD2 (6 bases). The sequences come from CD4+ or CD8+ T cells sorted from blood, collected in a trial of the OX40 agonist ivuxolimab. The CDR3 region has the DNA TGTGCCAGCAGCGTAGCGGGAGCCTCAGATACGCAGTATTTT. It codes for CASSVAGASDTQYF.